This TCR beta chain derives from a study of T cell changes during pregnancy in multiple sclerosis. V was cut by 3 bases and J by 3 bases, with 21 bases left in between. The CDR3 has 16 residues. CDR1 SQVTM and CDR2 ANQGSEA come from the germline V gene. Libraries were prepared by immunoSEQ multiplex PCR; TCRdb keeps only in-frame clonotypes and omits some of them. The data show some 50,000 clones, around 93% seen once. This chain joins TRBV29-1 and TRBJ2-7, with D perhaps matching TRBD2 (5 bases). The sequences come from peripheral blood, collected after pregnancy. This clonotype was obtained from a female donor with multiple sclerosis, enrolled in a pregnancy study. DNA of the CDR3: TGCAGCGTTGATGCCTGGGGTGAGGGTACAAGCTACGAGCAGTACTTC. This encodes CSVDAWGEGTSYEQYF.